This T cell receptor beta chain was sequenced for a study of technical replicates of blood from a few donors. Clones were sequenced by immunoSEQ multiplex PCR, and TCRdb holds only the in-frame ones, with some missing. In the table there are 80,000 or so clones, 70% to 90% of which are singletons. The CDR3 totals 11 residues. Germline CDR1 is SQVTM and CDR2 is ANQGSEA. The V end lost 3 bases, the J end lost 6 bases, and 8 bases lay between the germline ends. This clone has only a few counts. This chain joins TRBV29-1 and TRBJ1-2, with D unclear. This clonotype was obtained from a human donor in good health. Some clones in this sample may be carry-over from other donors' samples. Sequencing used PBMCs. The CDR3 sequence: CSVERENGYTF. For the CDR3, the DNA is TGCAGCGTTGAGCGAGAAAATGGCTACACCTTC. Drawing the rest from reference TRBV29-1 and TRBJ1-2, the complete variable domain is SAVISQKPSRDICQRGTSLTIQCQVDSQVTMMFWYRQQPGQSLTLIATANQGSEATYESGFVIDKFPISRPNLTFSTLTVSNMSPEDSSIYLCSVERENGYTFGSGTRLTVV.